The subject of this entry is one TCR beta chain. Under the authors' procedure: Counts of nucleated cells, estimated from reference gene primer amplification, were obtained. The assay was immunoSEQ multiplex PCR, and TCRdb's table has in-frame clones only and misses some. That table supplies the V and J calls and clone size; D and trimming were determined from the DNA. The table includes some 140,000 clones, 75% to 90% detected once. This sample stems from a study of blood T cell repertoires in COVID-19. As for the study in general: The United States, Italy and Spain were the sources of the acute and convalescent COVID-19 samples. Sample material is recorded as cDNA or gDNA derived from T cells, B-cell-depleted T cells, or PBMCs.

This CDR3 has 15 residues. The germline V and J ends were trimmed by 5 bases and 4 bases, with 14 bases remaining between them. Germline CDR1 reads SEHNR; CDR2 reads FQNEAQ (reference sequence). Specimen: peripheral blood. This clonotype originated in a man aged 50-60 years with active or convalescent COVID-19. This chain joins TRBV7-9 and TRBJ1-4; D gene uncertain. Here the CDR3 DNA reads TGTGCCAGCAGCCTCCGGACGGACTTTAATGAAAAACTGTTTTTT. Translated: CASSLRTDFNEKLFF.